The clone carrying this T cell receptor (beta chain) was counted between two and nine times. Its antigen is still unknown. This specimen comes from a study of cytotoxic CD8 clonotypes in ibrutinib-treated CLL. Study details: Some 25 partial and 2 complete responses; at median roughly 6 years, about 14 remitted, about twelve progressed.

Profiling relied on immunoSEQ multiplex PCR, and the TCRdb table lists in-frame clones only, not all of them. The sample consists of about 140,000 clones, 75% to 85% of them appearing once. This CDR3 region has 14 residues. V dropped 4 bases and J dropped 8 bases, with 17 bases sitting between them. Germline V gives CDR1 MNHEY, CDR2 SVGAGI. General observations from the study: Higher clonality was seen at ibrutinib response and a return toward baseline at progression. Higher circulating CD8+ T-cell counts strongly accompanied higher baseline clonality, above age-matched healthy donors.

The receptor's source is a human donor with chronic lymphocytic leukemia. This chain joins TRBV6-5 and TRBJ1-2; possibly TRBD1 for D (5 bases). Sequences were derived from PBMCs, sampled after 36 months of ibrutinib treatment. The CDR3 spells CASSSTDSGYGYTF. In DNA form, the CDR3 reads TGTGCCAGCAGTTCTACCGACAGTGGGTACGGCTACACCTTC.